This T cell receptor beta chain was recovered during a study of cytomegalovirus exposure and HLA in healthy donors. The CDR3 is made up of 14 amino acids. Per germline, CDR1 SGHTA and CDR2 FQGNSA. Trimming removed 5 bases from V and 5 bases from J, with 15 bases in between. Worth noting for this clone: No antigen is known for it.

The PCR had 60 Vbeta and 13 Jbeta primers. The method was immunoSEQ multiplex PCR; TCRdb's version includes in-frame clones alone and lacks a portion of them. The table includes 160,000 or so clones, roughly 89% detected once. Overall study findings and caveats: A later analysis appeared to link common viral pathogens to several of the most significant clusters.

The genes are TRBV7-2 and TRBJ1-2, with D uncertain. The receptor comes from a woman under 40 in good health and CMV-seronegative. The source material was PBMCs. The CDR3: CASSETWTTYGYTF. The CDR3 nucleotides are TGTGCCAGCAGCGAGACCTGGACTACTTATGGCTACACCTTC.